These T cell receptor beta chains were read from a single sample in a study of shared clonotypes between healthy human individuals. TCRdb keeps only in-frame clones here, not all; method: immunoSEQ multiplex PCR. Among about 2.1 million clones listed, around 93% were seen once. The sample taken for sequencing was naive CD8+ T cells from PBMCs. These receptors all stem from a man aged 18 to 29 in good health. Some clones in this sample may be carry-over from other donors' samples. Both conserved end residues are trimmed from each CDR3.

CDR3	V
AWSVRVHQPQH	TRBV30
ASSYLGRGEQF	TRBV6-5
ASSVGGGYYGYT	TRBV27
ASSLSDTYEQY	TRBV7-9
ASSEVAGEMIGEQF	TRBV2
ASSLASYAAPAYNEQF	TRBV7-2
ASSPFLGTTYEQY	TRBV14
ASNGNYGYT	TRBV19
ASTWRGGFLKTQY	TRBV6-4
ASSVGDEKLF	TRBV9
ASSLGGTYGYT	TRBV6-6
ASSLKRGGYEQY	TRBV5-8
ATNSGPSYEQY	TRBV13
ASSQRAQGYEQY	TRBV4-1
ASSPYGIEQF	TRBV18
ASSPRTSGRADTQY	TRBV9
ASSPRQAADGYT	TRBV7-9